The rows below give T cell receptor beta chains drawn from one sample of a study of siplizumab effects on memory and regulatory T cells. The protocol was immunoSEQ multiplex PCR, while the TCRdb copy is restricted to in-frame clones and leaves out a portion. The data show 75,000 to 95,000 clones, about 87% seen once. The sequencing input was CD4+ T cells sorted from blood. The receptors were gathered from a human donor in good health. Each CDR3 is given with its conserved first and last residue. The order of the fields is clone size, D gene, V gene, J gene, CDR3 DNA, CDR3 protein. A D gene is named only where the DNA matches it firmly. Clone size is given for some rows only: seen once, a few or many times, or a class if the clone is expanded.

.,.,TRBV5-6,TRBJ1-2,TGTGCCAGCAGCTCCGCGGGAGCTAACTATGGCTACACCTTC,CASSSAGANYGYTF
once,.,TRBV19,TRBJ2-3,TGTGCCAGTAGTACACTACTGGGGGCAGATACGCAGTATTTT,CASSTLLGADTQYF
.,.,TRBV2,TRBJ2-6,TGTGCCAGCAGTGATAGAGGGTATGCAGCCAACGTCCTGACTTTC,CASSDRGYAANVLTF
.,.,TRBV28,TRBJ1-4,TGTGCCAGCAGTTCAGGTTTTGAAAAACTGTTTTTT,CASSSGFEKLFF
.,.,TRBV2,TRBJ1-5,TGTGCCAGCAGTGAGTCCGAGGCGCATCAGCCCCAGCATTTT,CASSESEAHQPQHF
few,TRBD1,TRBV5-1,TRBJ2-2,TGCGCCAGCAGCCGGGACAGGCGAAACACCGGGGAGCTGTTTTTT,CASSRDRRNTGELFF
.,.,TRBV5-1,TRBJ2-7,TGCGCCAGCTCGGCAGATCGATTCTACGAGCAGTACTTC,CASSADRFYEQYF
few,.,TRBV21-1,TRBJ2-2,TGTGCCAGCAGCAAAAGGACAGGGACCACCGGGGAGCTGTTTTTT,CASSKRTGTTGELFF
.,.,TRBV5-1,TRBJ2-5,TGCGCCAGCAGCCCAACAGGTTCCGAGACCCAGTACTTC,CASSPTGSETQYF
.,TRBD1,TRBV7-6,TRBJ2-7,TGTGCCAGCAGCGCCGCCGGGACAGGCATCTACGAGCAGTACTTC,CASSAAGTGIYEQYF